These 10 T cell receptor beta chains were sequenced from one sample in a study of blood T cell repertoires in COVID-19. Sequencing was performed with immunoSEQ multiplex PCR; in TCRdb, only in-frame clones are kept and a portion is missing. There are about 320,000 clones in the sample; around 86% occur only once, and roughly a tenth lies in the top ten. The material sequenced was PBMCs or T cells enriched from blood (not recorded which). Every receptor here comes from a woman between 18 and 29 years old who had recovered from COVID-19.

The rearrangement links TRBV28 to TRBJ1-6, with D perhaps matching TRBD1 (5 bases). The CDR3 is made up of 15 amino acids. V was trimmed by 1 base and J by 8 bases, leaving 12 bases between them. Germline V CDR1 and CDR2: MDHEN, SYDVKM. The CDR3 coding sequence is TGTGCCAGCAGTTTATCGGGGGAGGGACATTCACCCCTCCACTTT. As protein: CASSLSGEGHSPLHF.

The chain has TRBV25-1 and TRBJ2-3, with a possible D match to TRBD2 (5 bases). The germline V gene has CDR1 MGHDK and CDR2 SYGVNS. The CDR3 contains 14 residues. Trimming pared 10 bases from V and 2 bases from J, leaving 16 bases between. CDR3 sequence reads: CATSPRGSTDTQYF. The CDR3 nucleotides read TGTGCCACGAGTCCCCGGGGATCCACAGATACGCAGTATTTT.

The J gene is TRBJ2-3, the V gene TRBV7-9; the match to TRBD2 covers 13 bases. V was clipped by 4 bases and J by 4 bases; unmatched bases: 8. The germline CDR1 and CDR2 sequences are SEHNR and FQNEAQ (reference sequence). The CDR3 runs 17 residues. CDR3: CASSSGLAGVLADTQYF. CDR3 in DNA: TGTGCCAGCAGCTCAGGACTAGCGGGAGTTTTGGCAGATACGCAGTATTTT. The variable domain in full, with the rest retrieved from reference TRBV7-9 and TRBJ2-3, is DTGVSQNPRHKITKRGQNVTFRCDPISEHNRLYWYRQTLGQGPEFLTYFQNEAQLEKSRLLSDRFSAERPKGSFSTLEIQRTEQGDSAMYLCASSSGLAGVLADTQYFGPGTRLTVL.

The rearrangement uses TRBV9 and TRBJ2-5; 9 bases line up with TRBD2. The V and J ends lost 4 bases and 11 bases, in that order; junction bases with no gene match: 18. The CDR3 length is 16 residues. Germline lookup yields CDR1 SGDLS and CDR2 YYNGEE. For the CDR3, the DNA is TGTGCCAGCAGCCTTCCTGGGGCGGGGGGGCTCGCGGTACAGTACTTC. This codes for CASSLPGAGGLAVQYF.

This clone appeared a single time. The chain recombines TRBV9 with TRBJ2-3, with D possibly matching TRBD2 (6 bases). The germline gives CDR1 SGDLS, CDR2 YYNGEE. V was clipped by 1 base and J by 2 bases, with 20 bases between them. The CDR3 consists of 18 residues. The DNA for the CDR3 is TGTGCCAGCAGCGTATCTACCGGGAGCTCCTCCTTCACAGATACGCAGTATTTT. Protein product: CASSVSTGSSSFTDTQYF.

This clone turned up a few times. Here the CDR3 reads CASTSAGTGVMNTEAFF. The CDR3, as DNA: TGTGCCAGCACCTCAGCCGGGACAGGGGTCATGAACACTGAAGCTTTCTTT. The chain is built from TRBV4-2 and TRBJ1-1; 10 positions match TRBD1. The germline gives CDR1 LGHNA, CDR2 YNFKEQ. V was pared by 7 bases and J by 0 bases, with 11 bases of the junction left unmatched. This CDR3 region has 17 residues.

This CDR3 is CASSSATGNSGNTIYF. DNA for the CDR3: TGCGCCAGCAGCTCCGCGACAGGCAACTCTGGAAACACCATATATTTT. The gene calls are TRBV5-1 and TRBJ1-3; D may be TRBD1 (6 bases). Trimming cost V 3 bases and J 0 bases, with 13 bases left between them. The germline V gene has CDR1 SGHRS and CDR2 YFSETQ. The CDR3 extends over 16 amino acids.

The chain joins TRBV4-2 to TRBJ2-1, with TRBD2 matching over 8 bases. CDR3 size: 16 residues. Germline loops: CDR1 LGHNA, CDR2 YNFKEQ. The J segment lost 4 bases and the V segment lost 4 bases, leaving 9 bases of the junction unmatched. The CDR3 nucleotides are TGTGCCAGCAGCCCTCGACTAGCGCCAACATACAATGAGCAGTTCTTC. Its protein product is CASSPRLAPTYNEQFF.

The chain combines TRBV5-6 with TRBJ1-1; TRBD1 might be the D (5 bases). The CDR3 extends over 13 amino acids. Trimming removed 4 bases from V and 4 bases from J, with 11 bases in between. CDR1 is SGHDT and CDR2 is YYEEEE in the germline V gene. CDR3 DNA: TGTGCCAGCAGCCCCCTGGGGGGCACTGAAGCTTTCTTT. Its translation: CASSPLGGTEAFF.

The DNA for the CDR3 is TGCGCCAGCAGCCAATTGGACTATTTGAGCTCCTACGAGCAGTACTTC. This translates into CASSQLDYLSSYEQYF. This rearrangement joins TRBV4-1 to TRBJ2-7; weak D call: TRBD2 (6 bases). Trimming took off 2 bases at V and 0 bases at J, with 14 bases between the two ends. The CDR3 length is 16 residues. Germline CDR1 and CDR2: MGHRA and YSYEKL.